The entry below gives a single TCR beta chain sequence along with its context. 13 Jbeta primers and 60 Vbeta primers were used for the PCR. Generated by immunoSEQ multiplex PCR, the TCRdb table keeps only in-frame clones and is missing some. Among about 170,000 clones listed, approximately 84% were seen once. The data were taken from a study of cytomegalovirus exposure and HLA in healthy donors. From germline, CDR1 is MNHEY and CDR2 SVGAGI. The V end was cut by 8 bases, the J end by 1 base, with 10 bases between. CDR3 size: 13 residues. Sequencing used PBMCs. V and J are TRBV6-5 and TRBJ2-3; D is undetermined. This receptor was taken from a man aged 25 to 45 in good health and CMV-seropositive. The CDR3 DNA follows: TGTGCCAGCGGAGTTCTTCGCACAGATACGCAGTATTTT. It is translated as CASGVLRTDTQYF.